This T cell receptor beta chain was documented in a study of blood T cell repertoires in COVID-19 (dated by TCRdb to the early 2020s). Regarding the complete study: The collaborator samples originated in the United States, Italy and Spain and spanned the acute and convalescent phases of COVID-19. The material from the prospective study consisted of cDNA or gDNA derived from T cells, B-cell-depleted T cells, or PBMCs. The dataset comprised deeply sampled blood TCRbeta repertoires from subjects exposed to, actively infected with, or recovered from COVID-19. A freely available public database, intended as a resource for researchers studying the immune response to SARS-CoV-2, is where the repertoires were released. The samples were drawn from the first 160 participants of the ongoing ImmuneRACE study and from 1,254 subjects provided by 6 global collaborators. The sample metadata nearly always contained a de-identified subject ID, COVID-19 status, age in years and sex. Where HLA class I and class II types were available, the types were taken from metadata supplied by the sample provider, not from assay-based typing.

Remarks on this clone: The clone's antigen remains unknown. The record has no base qualities; no much larger clone is one base away.

Participants in the prospective study were aged roughly 18 to 90 years, lived in about two dozen United States geographic areas, and enrolled through a virtual design. To assign participants to cohorts, the prospective study relied on clinical history that participants themselves reported in a screening survey and a study questionnaire. Recovered participants in ImmuneRACE Cohort 3 were defined by two consecutive negative NP/OP PCR tests, clearance by a healthcare professional, or resolution of symptoms. Each participant in the prospective study had whole blood, serum and a nasopharyngeal or oropharyngeal swab collected by mobile phlebotomists. Over a roughly 2-month period, participants in the prospective study had the option of providing additional blood draws and questionnaires. Blood samples from the prospective study were shipped frozen or at room temperature prior to DNA extraction. Paper-wide results and their limitations: Clinical and demographic metadata were provided uncurated, with the amount varying by source and participant.

TCRbeta CDR3 regions were amplified from genomic DNA using the immunoSEQ Assay, a bias-controlled multiplex PCR. In the original analysis: The number of nucleated cells in each sample was estimated by amplification of reference gene primers within the assay. To quantify the absolute abundance of each unique TCRbeta CDR3 rearrangement, sequence reads were collapsed and filtered. Productive Simpson clonality was computed per sample as the square root of Simpson's diversity index over productive rearrangements. Entries here come from immuneACCESS through TCRdb and include only in-frame sequences with V and J called. Some clones fail to appear in such tables; in the studies checked, an unresolved V gene covers under half of the shortfall, and the cause of the remainder is unknown. V, J and clone size are taken as reported in that table, and D and trimming were inferred from the DNA itself. The sample has almost 500,000 clones on record, 70% to 90% of them singletons. Jointly, the top ten make up approximately 8.3% of the sample.

This TCR came from a woman between 55 and 75 years old who had recovered from COVID-19. The sequencing input was PBMCs or T cells enriched from blood (not recorded which).

The nucleotide sequence reads TGTGCCACCAGTACAGGAGTCAATCAGCCCCAGCATTTT. This translates into CATSTGVNQPQHF. The chain is made from TRBV24-1 and TRBJ1-5; the best D guess is TRBD1, with 5 bases matching. According to the germline V gene, CDR1 reads KGHDR and CDR2 reads SFDVKD. The cysteine opens and the phenylalanine closes a CDR3 of 13 amino acids. The entry retains the CDR3 DNA only, 39 bases that are in frame from base 1. V is cut by 6 bases and J by 3 bases, and the space between the germline ends is 8 bases.